Sequencing of this T cell receptor (beta chain) was carried out in a study of shared clonotypes between healthy human individuals (dated by TCRdb to 2020 to 2022). For context, the study as a whole: A few men and two women, aged 18 to 49 years, made up the cohort. For each donor, three plates each were used for CD4 naive and CD4 memory, two plates were used for CD8 naive, and one plate was used for CD8 memory. The study deeply sequenced blood TCR repertoires of five healthy adults to estimate repertoire size and the extent of clonotype sharing between individuals. To increase sequencing depth and limit assay-specific biases, TCR repertoire library preparation and sequencing were carried out by different laboratories using diverse techniques. Per donor, leukapheresis produced somewhere between about 0.9 and 9.5 billion PBMCs. General study outcomes and caveats: Sharing across a few donors was observed for around 5% of naive CD4, over 3% of naive CD8, 2% to 2.5% of memory CD4, and roughly 0.4% of memory CD8 clonotypes. Rarefaction of sorted-subset datasets indicated incomplete sequencing despite the large sequencing depth. Sampling was restricted to blood, and TCR repertoires in tissue are likely to differ from TCR repertoires in blood. Compared with non-shared clonotypes, clonotypes shared by all four sorted-subset donors had higher generation probabilities. The small number of donors limited the genetic and exposure-history diversity represented. Based on pairwise subsampling, the degree of clonotype sharing among donors was expected to be affected by sequencing depth. Naive subsets generally had larger estimated clonotype richness than memory subsets.

The cysteine opens and the phenylalanine closes a CDR3 of 15 amino acids. Only the CDR3 DNA is retained, 45 bases long and in frame from the first base. Reading the germline V gene gives CDR1 SGHTA and CDR2 FQGNSA. The junction carries 13 bases between V and J, which are trimmed by 5 bases and 1 base respectively. Using the deep immunoSEQ assay, TCR CDR3 regions were amplified from genomic DNA by multiplex PCR. Extracted genomic DNA from each cell subset was distributed evenly across all wells of several immunoSEQ 96-well plates, and each plate was treated as a replicate. For sorted subsets, each replicate PCR was loaded with 200 ng genomic DNA, equivalent to roughly 30,000 T cell genomes. Purified libraries were quantified with a Qubit 3.0 fluorometer, sized on a Bioanalyzer 2100, and re-quantified with the KAPA Library Quantification kit. A separate single-read 150-cycle Illumina NextSeq 550 flow cell was used to sequence each immunoSEQ 96-well plate. Per the source publication's procedure: The immunoSEQ output contained only junctional sequences without quality scores, so filtering could not match that applied to full-length reads. To assign V/J genes and CDR3, sequences were annotated against IMGT germline references using PyIR, a Python wrapper for IgBLAST v1.9. Any read was removed if the V/J assignment was weak (E-value above 1e-6), the CDR3 was missing, or the read contained stop codons, out-of-frame junctions, or ambiguous translated residues. V3J clonotypes were defined as sequences sharing the same inferred V gene, J gene, and CDR3 amino acid sequence. To compute the percentage overlap between repertoires, the number of shared unique clonotypes was divided by the size of the smaller repertoire. Three approaches were used to assess repertoire richness: RTK rarefaction, the Chao1 estimator, and Recon v2.1 estimates of unobserved clonotypes. OLGA was used to compute generation probabilities for all TCRbeta clonotypes that the gDNA method yielded from a handful of donors. Drawn from immuneACCESS, this table holds only the in-frame rearrangements with V and J called that TCRdb kept. Clones are partly lost; checked studies trace under half to an unresolved V gene and leave the rest unexplained. V, J and clone size derive from that table, while D and trimming were established from the DNA sequence. The sample profile shows 2,100,000 or so clones; 90% to 97% of them were found once. Less than 0.15% of the sample comes from the top ten.

The donors were healthy, HIV-negative adults with no recently reported acute infections or vaccinations. All donors were Caucasian adults living in Nashville, Tennessee, USA. CD4+ T cells were enriched through magnetic negative selection, after which naive cells were positively selected on CD45RA and the remaining negative fraction served as the memory subset. After blood collection by leukapheresis, PBMCs were isolated using Ficoll-Histopaque density gradient centrifugation and then cryopreserved in the vapor phase of liquid nitrogen. Purity and quantity of every magnetically sorted T cell population were checked by analytical flow cytometry. Genomic DNA was isolated from each sorted fraction and quantified by UV absorbance on a Nanodrop 2000c. To note about this clone: Its antigen target is currently unknown. There are no base qualities to consult, and no much larger clone falls within one base.

The material sequenced was naive CD4+ T cells sorted from blood. Interpreted using the paper, the cell subset or site label stands for: CD45RA+ positively selected. The TCR was taken from a man in his late teens or twenties in good health. This receptor chain uses TRBV7-2 and TRBJ2-3; too little of a D gene remains to name it. The nucleotide sequence is given as TGTGCCAGCAGCGCCTGGGGTGGCGGCACAGATACGCAGTATTTT. The translation is CASSAWGGGTDTQYF.